This TCR beta chain was obtained from a study of blood T cell repertoires in COVID-19. Overall study context: T cells, B-cell-depleted T cells, or PBMCs supplied cDNA or gDNA.

Profiled with immunoSEQ multiplex PCR; TCRdb holds only in-frame clones, not every one. The data contain over 10,000 clones, roughly 91% of them singletons. Germline V gene lookup returns CDR1 SGHTA and CDR2 FQGNSA. CDR3 length: 16 amino acids. V lost 1 base to trimming and J lost 6 bases; unmatched junction nucleotides: 8. This chain connects TRBV7-2 to TRBJ1-5, with TRBD1 identical over 8 bases. The sample comprised peripheral blood. The TCR comes from a woman between 55 and 75 years old with active COVID-19. The CDR3 is CASSLGVGTGAQPQHF. The CDR3, as DNA: TGTGCCAGCAGCTTAGGGGTGGGGACAGGAGCTCAGCCCCAGCATTTT. Full variable domain (missing parts from reference TRBV7-2 and TRBJ1-5): GAGVSQSPSNKVTEKGKDVELRCDPISGHTALYWYRQSLGQGLEFLIYFQGNSAPDKSGLPSDRFSAERTGGSVSTLTIQRTQQEDSAVYLCASSLGVGTGAQPQHFGDGTRLSIL.